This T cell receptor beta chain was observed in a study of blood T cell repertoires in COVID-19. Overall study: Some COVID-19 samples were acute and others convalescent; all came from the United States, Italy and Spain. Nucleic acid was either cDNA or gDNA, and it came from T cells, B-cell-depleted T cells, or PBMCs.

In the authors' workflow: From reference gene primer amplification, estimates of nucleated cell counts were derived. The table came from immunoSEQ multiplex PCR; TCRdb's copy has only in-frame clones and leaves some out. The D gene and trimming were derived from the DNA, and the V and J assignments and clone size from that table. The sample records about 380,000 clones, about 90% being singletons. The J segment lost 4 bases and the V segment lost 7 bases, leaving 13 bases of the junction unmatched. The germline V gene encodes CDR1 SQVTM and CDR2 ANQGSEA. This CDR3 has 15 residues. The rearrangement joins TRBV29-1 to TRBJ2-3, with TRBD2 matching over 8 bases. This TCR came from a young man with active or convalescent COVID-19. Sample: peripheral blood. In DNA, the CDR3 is TGCAGCGGCGATCGGGCGCGGGGGGCCCCAGATACGCAGTATTTT. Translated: CSGDRARGAPDTQYF.